The 6 T cell receptor beta chains presented below share a single source sample, sequenced in a study of siplizumab effects on memory and regulatory T cells (dated by TCRdb to the late 2010s). Libraries were made using the immunoSEQ multiplex PCR assay. The source is immuneACCESS, and TCRdb retained only in-frame sequences with V and J called. Part of the clones is not carried over; for the studies checked, unresolved V genes explain less than half of this, and the remainder is unexplained. The sample contains some 65,000 clones, approximately 89% of them found a single time. The ten largest clones capture about 1.5% of the sample. What was sequenced was Tregs sorted from blood. Every receptor here comes from a human donor in good health.

CDR3 region: CASSAVANTEAFF. The CDR3 DNA is TGTGCCAGCAGTGCCGTAGCTAACACTGAAGCTTTCTTT. J is TRBJ1-1 and V is TRBV6-1; no definite D call. CDR3 size: 13 residues. Germline values: CDR1 MNHNS, CDR2 SASEGT. Trimming stripped 4 bases from V and 2 bases from J, with 8 bases between.

The V and J genes are TRBV27 and TRBJ2-3; D remains ambiguous. The V gene lost 6 bases and the J gene lost 2 bases, with 6 bases spanning the gap. Germline-derived CDR1 and CDR2 are MNHEY and SMNVEV (reference sequence). The CDR3 is 12 residues long. In DNA, the CDR3 is TGTGCCAGCAGAACCTTCACAGATACGCAGTATTTT. It is translated as CASRTFTDTQYF.

This rearrangement joins TRBV6-1 to TRBJ2-7, with 12 bases identical to TRBD2. This CDR3 contains 14 residues. Germline assignment: CDR1 MNHNS and CDR2 SASEGT. The junction had 10 bases not matched to a gene; V was cut back by 7 bases and J by 9 bases. The CDR3 DNA sequence: TGTGCCAGCACTCCGACTAGCGGGAGAACTGTGCAGTACTTC. This codes for CASTPTSGRTVQYF.

The chain links TRBV7-3 to TRBJ2-3, with unresolved D. The germline CDR1 and CDR2 sequences are SGHTA and FQGTGA. The V end was cut by 5 bases, the J end by 6 bases, with 15 bases between. The CDR3 is 14 residues long. Written as DNA, the CDR3 is TGTGCCAGCAGCCTCCTTCCCCCCCCCGATACGCAGTATTTT. Its translation: CASSLLPPPDTQYF.

The CDR3 here is CASRRQGLNTEAFF. In nucleotides, the CDR3 is TGTGCCAGCAGACGACAGGGACTGAACACTGAAGCTTTCTTT. J is TRBJ1-1 and V is TRBV28; TRBD1 matches at 7 bases. The V and J ends lost 6 bases and 0 bases, in that order; junction bases with no gene match: 4. Germline V gene lookup returns CDR1 MDHEN and CDR2 SYDVKM. The CDR3 runs 14 residues.

The chain is built from TRBV4-2 and TRBJ2-1; D unresolved. The V end was cut by 4 bases, the J end by 0 bases, with 13 bases between. The CDR3 has 16 residues. The germline gives CDR1 LGHNA, CDR2 YNFKEQ. The CDR3 loop reads CASSPWRTFSYNEQFF. The CDR3 coding sequence is TGTGCCAGCAGCCCGTGGCGGACGTTCTCCTACAATGAGCAGTTCTTC.